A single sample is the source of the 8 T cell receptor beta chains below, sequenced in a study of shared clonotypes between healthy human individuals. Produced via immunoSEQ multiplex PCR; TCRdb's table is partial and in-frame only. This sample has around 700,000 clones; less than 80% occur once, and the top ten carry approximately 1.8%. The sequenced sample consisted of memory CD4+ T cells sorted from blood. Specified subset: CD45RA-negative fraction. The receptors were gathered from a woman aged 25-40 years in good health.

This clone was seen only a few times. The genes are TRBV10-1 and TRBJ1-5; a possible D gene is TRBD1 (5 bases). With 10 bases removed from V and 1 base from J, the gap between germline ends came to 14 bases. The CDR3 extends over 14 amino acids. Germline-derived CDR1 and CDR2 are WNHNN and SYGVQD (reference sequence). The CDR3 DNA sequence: TGCGCCATCGGGCGGGGGTTAAGCAATCAGCCCCAGCATTTT. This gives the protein CAIGRGLSNQPQHF.

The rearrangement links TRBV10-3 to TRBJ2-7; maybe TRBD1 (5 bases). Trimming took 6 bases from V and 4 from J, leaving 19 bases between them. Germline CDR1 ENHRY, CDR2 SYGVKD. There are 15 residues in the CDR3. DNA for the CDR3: TGTGCCATCAGCCCATCAGGGCGACCCAAATACGAGCAGTACTTC. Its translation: CAISPSGRPKYEQYF.

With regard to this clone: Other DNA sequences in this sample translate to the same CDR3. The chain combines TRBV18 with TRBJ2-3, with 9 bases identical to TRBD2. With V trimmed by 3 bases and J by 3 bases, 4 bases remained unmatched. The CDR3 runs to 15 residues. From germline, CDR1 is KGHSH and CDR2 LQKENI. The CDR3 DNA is TGTGCCAGCTCACCCGTTCTAGCGGGAACAGATACGCAGTATTTT. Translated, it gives CASSPVLAGTDTQYF.

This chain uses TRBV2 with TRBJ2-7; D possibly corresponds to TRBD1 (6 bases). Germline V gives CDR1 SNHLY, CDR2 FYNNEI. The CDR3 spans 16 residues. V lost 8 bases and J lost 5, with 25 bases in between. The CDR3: CASRPGQPGAGNEQYF. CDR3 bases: TGTGCCAGCCGCCCGGGACAACCGGGCGCCGGGAACGAGCAGTACTTC.

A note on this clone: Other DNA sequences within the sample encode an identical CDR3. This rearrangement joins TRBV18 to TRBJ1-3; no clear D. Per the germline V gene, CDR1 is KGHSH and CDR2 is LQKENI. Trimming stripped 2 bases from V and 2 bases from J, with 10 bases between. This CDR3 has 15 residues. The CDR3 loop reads CASSPGPGAGNTIYF. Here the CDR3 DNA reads TGTGCCAGCTCACCAGGCCCTGGGGCTGGAAACACCATATATTTT.

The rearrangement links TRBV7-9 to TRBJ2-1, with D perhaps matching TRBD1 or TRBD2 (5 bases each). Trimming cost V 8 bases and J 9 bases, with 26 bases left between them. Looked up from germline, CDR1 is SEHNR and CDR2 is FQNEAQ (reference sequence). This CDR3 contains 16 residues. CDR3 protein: CASPDGTGETMSEQFF. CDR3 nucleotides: TGTGCCAGCCCCGATGGAACAGGTGAGACTATGAGTGAGCAGTTCTTC.

The CDR3 DNA reads as TGTGCCAGCAGCGTAGCTACCCCGCAGGGCAACACCGGGGAGCTGTTTTTT. Encoded protein: CASSVATPQGNTGELFF. J is TRBJ2-2 and V is TRBV9; D might be TRBD1 (5 bases). Germline V gives CDR1 SGDLS, CDR2 YYNGEE. The V gene lost 0 bases and the J gene lost 2 bases, with 14 bases spanning the gap. The CDR3 is 17 amino acids.

This CDR3 reads CASKGYREAFF. The CDR3 coding sequence is TGTGCCAGCAAAGGCTATAGGGAAGCTTTCTTT. The chain has TRBV27 and TRBJ1-1, with D uncertain. Germline values: CDR1 MNHEY, CDR2 SMNVEV (reference sequence). V lost 7 bases to trimming and J lost 8 bases, with 11 bases between them. The CDR3 runs to 11 residues.